These 2 T cell receptor beta chains came from one sample sequenced in a study of beta chain features in type 1 diabetes. Reverse transcribing all isolated RNA meant expressed TCRB transcripts were sequenced. Some clones are missing from TCRdb's copy, which holds only in-frame ones; the method was immunoSEQ multiplex PCR. The sample lists 250,000 to 400,000 clones, approximately 14% seen once, with around 7% in the top ten. The source material was central memory CD4+ T cells from blood. The source of these receptors is a man aged 25-45 years in good health.

This clone was detected a few times. Other DNA sequences in this specimen translate into the identical CDR3. This chain links TRBV2 with TRBJ2-2; the D is unclear. Trimming took 6 bases from V and 0 from J, leaving 8 bases between them. CDR1 SNHLY and CDR2 FYNNEI come from the germline V gene. This CDR3 is built from 14 residues. For the CDR3, the DNA is TGTGCCAGCAGGGTGACTGCGAACACCGGGGAGCTGTTTTTT. Translation: CASRVTANTGELFF.

V gene TRBV5-6 combines with J gene TRBJ2-4; 14 nucleotides match TRBD2. The CDR3 runs 16 residues. With 4 bases clipped from V and 6 bases from J, the junction kept 6 bases outside the gene matches. Germline CDR1 and CDR2: SGHDT and YYEEEE. CDR3 sequence: CASSQGLAGVVNIQYF. The CDR3 bases are TGTGCCAGCAGCCAGGGACTAGCGGGAGTGGTAAACATTCAGTACTTC.